This T cell receptor beta chain was captured in a study of blood T cell repertoires in COVID-19. Turning to the study itself: T cells, B-cell-depleted T cells, or PBMCs supplied cDNA or gDNA.

V was clipped by 1 base and J by 9 bases, with 10 bases between them. Germline CDR1 is GTSNPN and CDR2 is SVGIG (reference sequence). The CDR3 has 13 residues. Original handling: By means of reference gene primer amplification, nucleated cell counts were estimated. The table came from immunoSEQ multiplex PCR; TCRdb's copy has only in-frame clones and leaves some out. From that table come the V and J calls and clone size; the DNA was used to work out D and trimming. This repertoire shows 70,000 or so clones, 80% to 85% found once; its top ten account for more than 9.5%. The receptor was derived from a woman of 80 years or more with acute or convalescent COVID-19. This chain uses TRBV30 with TRBJ1-6; D possibly corresponds to TRBD1 (6 bases). The sequenced sample was peripheral blood. The CDR3 sequence: CAWSDQGGSPLHF. CDR3 nucleotides: TGTGCCTGGAGTGATCAAGGGGGTTCACCCCTCCACTTT. The full variable domain, completed using reference TRBV30 and TRBJ1-6, is SQTIHQWPATLVQPVGSPLSLECTVEGTSNPNLYWYRQAAGRGLQLLFYSVGIGQISSEVPQNLSASRPQDRQFILSSKKLLLSDSGFYLCAWSDQGGSPLHFGNGTRLTVT.